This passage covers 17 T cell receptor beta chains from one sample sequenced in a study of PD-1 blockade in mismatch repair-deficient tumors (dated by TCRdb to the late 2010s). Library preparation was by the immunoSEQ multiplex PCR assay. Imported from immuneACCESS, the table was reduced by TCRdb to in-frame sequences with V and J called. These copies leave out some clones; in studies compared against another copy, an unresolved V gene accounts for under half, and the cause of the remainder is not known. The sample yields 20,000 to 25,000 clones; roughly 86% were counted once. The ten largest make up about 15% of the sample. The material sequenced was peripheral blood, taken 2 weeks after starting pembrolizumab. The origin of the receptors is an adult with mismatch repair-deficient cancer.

CDR3 sequence: CASSPRGRTYEQYF. The CDR3 DNA reads TGTGCCAGCAGTCCCAGGGGCAGAACCTACGAGCAGTACTTC. This chain joins TRBV28 and TRBJ2-7; a weak D match, TRBD1 (6 bases). The V end was cut by 5 bases, the J end by 2 bases, with 13 bases between. The length of the CDR3 is 14 residues. The germline V gene has CDR1 MDHEN and CDR2 SYDVKM. Supplemented by reference TRBV28 and TRBJ2-7, the full variable domain reads DVKVTQSSRYLVKRTGEKVFLECVQDMDHENMFWYRQDPGLGLRLIYFSYDVKMKEKGDIPEGYSVSREKKERFSLILESASTNQTSMYLCASSPRGRTYEQYFGPGTRLTVT.

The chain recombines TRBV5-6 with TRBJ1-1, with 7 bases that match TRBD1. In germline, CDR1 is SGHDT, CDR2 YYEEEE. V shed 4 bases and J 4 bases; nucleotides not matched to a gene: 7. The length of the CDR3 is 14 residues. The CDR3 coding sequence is TGTGCCAGCAGCCACCCAGGGGGGGGCACTGAAGCTTTCTTT. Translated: CASSHPGGGTEAFF.

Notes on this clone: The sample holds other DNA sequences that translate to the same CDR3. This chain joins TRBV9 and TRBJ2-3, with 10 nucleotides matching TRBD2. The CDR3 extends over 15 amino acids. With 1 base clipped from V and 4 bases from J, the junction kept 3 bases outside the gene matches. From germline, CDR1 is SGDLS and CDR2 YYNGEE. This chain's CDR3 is CASSVSGRASDTQYF. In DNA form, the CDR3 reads TGTGCCAGCAGCGTAAGCGGGAGGGCCTCAGATACGCAGTATTTT.

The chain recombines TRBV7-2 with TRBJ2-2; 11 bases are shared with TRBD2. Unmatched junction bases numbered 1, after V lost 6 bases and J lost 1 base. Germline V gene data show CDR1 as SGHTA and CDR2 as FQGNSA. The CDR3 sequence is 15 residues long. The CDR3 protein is CASRGLAVNTGELFF. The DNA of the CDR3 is TGTGCCAGCAGGGGACTAGCGGTGAACACCGGGGAGCTGTTTTTT.

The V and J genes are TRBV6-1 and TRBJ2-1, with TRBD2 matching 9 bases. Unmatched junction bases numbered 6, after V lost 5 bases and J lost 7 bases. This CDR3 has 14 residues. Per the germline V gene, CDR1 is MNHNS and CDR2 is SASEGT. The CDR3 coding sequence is TGTGCCAGCAGTAATAGCGGGAGTGGTAATGAGCAGTTCTTC. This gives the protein CASSNSGSGNEQFF.

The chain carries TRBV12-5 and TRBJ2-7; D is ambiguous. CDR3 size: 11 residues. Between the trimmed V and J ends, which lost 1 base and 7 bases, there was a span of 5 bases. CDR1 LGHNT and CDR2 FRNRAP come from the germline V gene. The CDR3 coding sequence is TGTGCTAGTGGTTTGGGCATAGAGCAGTACTTC. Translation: CASGLGIEQYF.

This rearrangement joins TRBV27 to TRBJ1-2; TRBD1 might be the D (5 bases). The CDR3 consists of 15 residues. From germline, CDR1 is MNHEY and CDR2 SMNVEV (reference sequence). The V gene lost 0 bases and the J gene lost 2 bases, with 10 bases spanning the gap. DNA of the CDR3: TGTGCCAGCAGTTTATCTGTATCAGGGAACTATGGCTACACCTTC. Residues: CASSLSVSGNYGYTF.

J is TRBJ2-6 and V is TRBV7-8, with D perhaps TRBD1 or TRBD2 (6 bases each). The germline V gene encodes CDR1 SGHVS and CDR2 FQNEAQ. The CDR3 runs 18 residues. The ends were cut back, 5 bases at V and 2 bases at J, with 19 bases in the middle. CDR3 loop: CASSPARGRPAGANVLTF. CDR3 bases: TGTGCCAGCAGCCCAGCCCGGGGGCGCCCCGCTGGGGCCAACGTCCTGACTTTC. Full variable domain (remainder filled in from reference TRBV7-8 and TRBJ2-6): GAGVSQSPRYKVAKRGQDVALRCDPISGHVSLFWYQQALGQGPEFLTYFQNEAQLDKSGLPSDRFFAERPEGSVSTLKIQRTQQEDSAVYLCASSPARGRPAGANVLTFGAGSRLTVL.

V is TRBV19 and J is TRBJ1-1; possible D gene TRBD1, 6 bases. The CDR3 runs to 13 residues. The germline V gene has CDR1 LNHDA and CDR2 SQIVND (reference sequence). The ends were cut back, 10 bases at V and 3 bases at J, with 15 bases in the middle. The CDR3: CATRGTKDTEAFF. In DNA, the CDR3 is TGTGCCACTAGGGGGACAAAAGACACTGAAGCTTTCTTT.

The CDR3, as DNA: TGTGCCAGTCGGGGGGCGGGCACCGGGGAGCTGTTTTTT. This translates into CASRGAGTGELFF. This sequence joins TRBV19 and TRBJ2-2; D possibly corresponds to TRBD2 (7 bases). This CDR3 has 13 residues. V was trimmed by 8 bases and J by 4 bases, leaving 11 bases between them. Germline assignment: CDR1 LNHDA and CDR2 SQIVND (reference sequence).

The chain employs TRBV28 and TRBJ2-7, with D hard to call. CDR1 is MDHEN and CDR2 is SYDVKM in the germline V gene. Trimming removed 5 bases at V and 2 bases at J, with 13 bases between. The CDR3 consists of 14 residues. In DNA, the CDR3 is TGTGCCAGCAGTACGCTTTCCCTGGCCTACGAGCAGTACTTC. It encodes CASSTLSLAYEQYF.

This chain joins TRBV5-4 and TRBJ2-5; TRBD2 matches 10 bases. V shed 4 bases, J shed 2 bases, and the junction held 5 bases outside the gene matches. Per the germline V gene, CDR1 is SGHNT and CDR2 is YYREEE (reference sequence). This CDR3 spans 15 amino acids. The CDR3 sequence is CASSQRTSGQETQYF. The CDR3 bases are TGTGCCAGCAGCCAGAGGACTAGCGGACAAGAGACCCAGTACTTC.

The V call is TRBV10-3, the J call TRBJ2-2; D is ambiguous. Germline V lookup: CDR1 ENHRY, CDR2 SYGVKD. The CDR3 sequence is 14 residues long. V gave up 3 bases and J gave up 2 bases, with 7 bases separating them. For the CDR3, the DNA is TGTGCCATCAGTGAAGTCACAAACACCGGGGAGCTGTTTTTT. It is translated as CAISEVTNTGELFF.

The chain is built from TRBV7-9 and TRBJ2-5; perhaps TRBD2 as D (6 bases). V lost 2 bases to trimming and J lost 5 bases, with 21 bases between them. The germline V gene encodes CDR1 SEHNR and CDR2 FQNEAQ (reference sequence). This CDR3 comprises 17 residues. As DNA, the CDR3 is TGTGCCAGCAGCTTAAGGCGGGGAATTATGTCGTCGGAGACCCAGTACTTC. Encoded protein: CASSLRRGIMSSETQYF. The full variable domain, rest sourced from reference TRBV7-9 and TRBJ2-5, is DTGVSQNPRHKITKRGQNVTFRCDPISEHNRLYWYRQTLGQGPEFLTYFQNEAQLEKSRLLSDRFSAERPKGSFSTLEIQRTEQGDSAMYLCASSLRRGIMSSETQYFGPGTRLLVL.

The CDR3 is CAWSEDDGRLRNEQFF. DNA for the CDR3: TGTGCCTGGAGTGAAGACGATGGCAGACTTCGTAATGAGCAGTTCTTC. The rearrangement joins TRBV30 to TRBJ2-1, with D hard to call. Germline CDR1 is GTSNPN and CDR2 is SVGIG (reference sequence). CDR3 size: 16 residues. The V gene lost 1 base and the J gene lost 7 bases, with 20 bases spanning the gap.

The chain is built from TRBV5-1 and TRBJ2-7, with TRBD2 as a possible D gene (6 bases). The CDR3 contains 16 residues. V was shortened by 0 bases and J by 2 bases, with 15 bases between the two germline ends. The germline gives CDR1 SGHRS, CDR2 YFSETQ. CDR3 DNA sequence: TGCGCCAGCAGCTTGGAATTACCCGGAGGGCCCTACGAGCAGTACTTC. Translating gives CASSLELPGGPYEQYF.

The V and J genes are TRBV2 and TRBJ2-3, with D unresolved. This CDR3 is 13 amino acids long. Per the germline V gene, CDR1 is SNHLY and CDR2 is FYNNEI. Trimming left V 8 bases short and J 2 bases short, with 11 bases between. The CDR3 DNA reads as TGTGCCAGCTCTAGGCAGACCACAGATACGCAGTATTTT. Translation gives CASSRQTTDTQYF.